The 13 T cell receptor beta chains below come from one sample, sequenced in a study of vaccination and CD4 T cells after COVID-19. What these receptors recognize is not known. The Oncomine TCR Beta short-read assay sequenced DNA from cultured CD4+ T cells. Via MiXCR, TCRdb re-called the PCR reads, giving one row per CDR3 protein. The table lists roughly 25,000 distinct CDR3 sequences, around two thirds of them singletons. Treatment: roughly nine-day PBMC culture with coronavirus spike peptide pools or control peptides (ViraFEST assay). The sample consisted of CD4+ T cells from blood, cultured in vitro. The source is a human donor who had recovered from COVID-19.

V is TRBV6-5 and J is TRBJ1-6, with D possibly TRBD1 on 6 matching bases. The length of the CDR3 is 15 residues. CDR1 and CDR2 (germline): MNHEY, SVGAGI. Trimming shortened V by 2 bases and J by 10 bases, and 15 bases separated the two germline ends. CDR3 loop: CASSYRDTMGSPLHF. CDR3 in DNA: TGTGCCAGCAGTTACAGGGACACGATGGGATCACCCCTCCACTTT.

This chain uses TRBV7-2 with TRBJ1-2, with 9 bases aligning to TRBD1. J was trimmed by 4 bases and V by 5 bases; bases with no gene match: 5. Per the germline V gene, CDR1 is SGHTA and CDR2 is FQGNSA. This CDR3 is 14 amino acids long. For the CDR3, the DNA is TGTGCCAGCAGCCCTGACAGGGGGTTCTATGGCTACACCTTC. Amino acids: CASSPDRGFYGYTF.

Only one count was recorded for this clonotype. This chain joins TRBV19 and TRBJ2-1; maybe TRBD1 (5 bases). Germline values: CDR1 LNHDA, CDR2 SQIVND (reference sequence). V was cut by 1 base and J by 9 bases, with 13 bases left in between. The CDR3 totals 14 residues. CDR3 region: CASSIGQGVGEQFF. For the CDR3, the DNA is TGTGCCAGTAGTATAGGGCAGGGCGTAGGTGAGCAGTTCTTC.

The chain couples TRBV29-1 to TRBJ1-3, with D possibly TRBD1 on 5 matching bases. The CDR3 length is 15 residues. Germline V gene sequence: CDR1 SQVTM, CDR2 ANQGSEA. Trimming removed 4 bases from V and 0 bases from J, with 13 bases in between. The DNA for the CDR3 is TGCAGCGTTGCGGTAGGGGCTATCTCTGGAAACACCATATATTTT. This sequence encodes CSVAVGAISGNTIYF.

The chain carries TRBV11-2 and TRBJ1-2, with a possible D match to TRBD1 (6 bases). Germline V gene lookup returns CDR1 SGHAT and CDR2 FQNNGV. The CDR3 consists of 14 residues. The ends were cut back, 4 bases at V and 0 bases at J, with 9 bases in the middle. The CDR3 here is CASSWTDSNYGYTF. CDR3 nucleotide sequence: TGTGCCAGCAGCTGGACAGATTCTAACTATGGCTACACCTTC.

J is TRBJ2-7 and V is TRBV27; the match to TRBD2 covers 9 bases. The CDR3 length is 15 residues. V lost 8 bases, J lost 3 bases, and 11 bases stayed unmatched. CDR1 is MNHEY and CDR2 is SMNVEV in the germline V gene (reference sequence). The CDR3 region has the DNA TGTGCCAGCGCCCCAAGACTAGCGGCGGGCTACGAGCAGTACTTC. Translation gives CASAPRLAAGYEQYF.

The chain couples TRBV28 to TRBJ2-3; TRBD2 agrees at 8 bases. The CDR3 consists of 16 residues. CDR1 and CDR2 from the germline V gene are MDHEN and SYDVKM. V dropped 10 bases and J dropped 0; count of bases not matched to a gene: 12. The chain's CDR3 is CATLGGGGLSTDTQYF. The CDR3 bases are TGTGCCACCCTGGGGGGCGGGGGGCTTAGCACAGATACGCAGTATTTT.

This rearrangement joins TRBV7-2 to TRBJ1-2, with D hard to call. Trimming left V 3 bases short and J 4 bases short, with 9 bases between. The CDR3 has 13 amino acids. Germline lookup yields CDR1 SGHTA and CDR2 FQGNSA. The CDR3 region has the DNA TGTGCCAGCAGCTTCTATACTTCCTATGGCTACACCTTC. Encoded protein: CASSFYTSYGYTF.

This chain joins TRBV27 and TRBJ1-2, with 9 bases matching TRBD1. CDR3 size: 14 residues. With 6 bases clipped from V and 6 bases from J, the junction kept 8 bases outside the gene matches. Germline V gene data show CDR1 as MNHEY and CDR2 as SMNVEV (reference sequence). The CDR3 DNA sequence: TGTGCCAGCAGCGGAGGACAGGGGCTAGATGGCTACACCTTC. It codes for CASSGGQGLDGYTF.

Only a few counts were recorded for this clonotype. The chain couples TRBV19 to TRBJ1-5; D is unresolved. Trimming stripped 3 bases from V and 4 bases from J, with 13 bases between. This CDR3 has 15 residues. The germline gives CDR1 LNHDA, CDR2 SQIVND (reference sequence). The CDR3 DNA is TGTGCCAGTAGTATTTGGGGATCAGTTAATCAGCCCCAGCATTTT. Translated: CASSIWGSVNQPQHF.

V usage is TRBV19 and J usage is TRBJ2-3; 8 positions match TRBD2. From germline, CDR1 is LNHDA and CDR2 SQIVND (reference sequence). CDR3 length: 12 residues. V shed 10 bases, J shed 15 bases, and the junction held 15 bases outside the gene matches. The CDR3: CATRDSGNVVYF. In DNA, the CDR3 is TGTGCCACCCGGGATAGCGGGAATGTTGTATATTTT.

In its sample, this clonotype was seen once. The V gene is TRBV2, the J gene TRBJ1-5; D gene unclear. Trimming pared 5 bases from V and 0 bases from J, leaving 11 bases between. In germline, CDR1 is SNHLY, CDR2 FYNNEI. The CDR3 length is 15 residues. CDR3 sequence reads: CASSTDTTSNQPQHF. For the CDR3, the DNA is TGTGCCAGCAGTACCGACACCACTAGCAATCAGCCCCAGCATTTT.

The rearrangement uses TRBV7-9 and TRBJ2-1; D call uncertain. Germline V gene data show CDR1 as SEHNR and CDR2 as FQNEAQ (reference sequence). This CDR3 has 13 residues. Trimming cost V 4 bases and J 7 bases, with 11 bases left between them. The CDR3 nucleotides are TGTGCCAGCAGCTGGCGGCAGGCGAATGAGCAGTTCTTC. Amino acids: CASSWRQANEQFF.